The clone carrying this TCR beta chain has at least ten counts. Its antigen remains unidentified. The data originate from a study of neurological immune-mediated disorders. Study conclusions and caveats: Phylogenetically, 18 of 34 multiple sclerosis patients' repertoires fell into one related-CDR3 cluster, a possible signature.

The cDNA was synthesized by 5'RACE incorporating 10-nucleotide random UMIs. Every sequencing run drew on 15-18 subjects and yielded over 170 million TCR-beta sequences. From the 5' RACE reads, TCRdb called clonotypes with MiXCR, one entry per CDR3 protein. The table shows approximately 66,000 distinct CDR3 sequences, with roughly 4.8% occurring only once. The specimen was PBMCs. The receptor was isolated from a man younger than 40 with multiple sclerosis.

The CDR3 loop reads CASSLGLRGTQYF. For the CDR3, the DNA is TGTGCCAGCAGTTTAGGACTTAGGGGGACCCAGTACTTC. The chain links TRBV12-3 or TRBV12-4 to TRBJ2-5; TRBD1 is a possible D gene (5 bases). The V end lost 1 base, the J end lost 7 bases, and 10 bases lay between the germline ends. This CDR3 spans 13 amino acids.